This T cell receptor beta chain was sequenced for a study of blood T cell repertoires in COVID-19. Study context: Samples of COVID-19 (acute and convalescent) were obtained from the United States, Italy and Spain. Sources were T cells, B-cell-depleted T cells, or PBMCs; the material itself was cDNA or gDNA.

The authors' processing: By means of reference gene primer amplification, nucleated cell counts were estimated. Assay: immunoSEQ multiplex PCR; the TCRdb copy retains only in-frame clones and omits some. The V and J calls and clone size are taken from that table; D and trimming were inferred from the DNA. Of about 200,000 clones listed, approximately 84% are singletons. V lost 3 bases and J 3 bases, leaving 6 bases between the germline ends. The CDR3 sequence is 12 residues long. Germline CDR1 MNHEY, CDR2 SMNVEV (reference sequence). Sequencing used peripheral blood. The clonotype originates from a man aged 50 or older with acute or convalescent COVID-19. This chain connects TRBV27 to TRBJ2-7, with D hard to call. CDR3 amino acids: CASSFYGYEQYF. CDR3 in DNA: TGTGCCAGCAGTTTCTATGGCTACGAGCAGTACTTC.